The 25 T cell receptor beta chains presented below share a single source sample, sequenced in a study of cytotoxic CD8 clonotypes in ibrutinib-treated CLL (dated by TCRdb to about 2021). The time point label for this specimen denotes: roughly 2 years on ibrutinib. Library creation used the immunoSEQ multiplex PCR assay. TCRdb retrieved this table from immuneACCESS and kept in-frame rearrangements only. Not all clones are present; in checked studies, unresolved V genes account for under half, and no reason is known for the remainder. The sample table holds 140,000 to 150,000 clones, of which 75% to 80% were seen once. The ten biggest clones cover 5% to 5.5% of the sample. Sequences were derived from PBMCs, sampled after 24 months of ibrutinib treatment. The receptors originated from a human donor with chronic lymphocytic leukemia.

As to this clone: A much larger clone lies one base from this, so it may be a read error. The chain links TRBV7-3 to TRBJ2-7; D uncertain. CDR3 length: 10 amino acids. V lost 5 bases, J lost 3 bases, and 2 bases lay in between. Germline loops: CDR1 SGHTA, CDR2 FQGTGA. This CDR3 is CASSLYEQYF. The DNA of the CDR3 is TGTGCCAGCAGCCTCTACGAGCAGTACTTC.

The CDR3 loop reads CASSLPRTTSASGEQYF. CDR3 DNA: TGTGCCAGCAGTTTACCCAGGACCACTAGCGCCAGCGGCGAGCAGTACTTC. The V gene is TRBV28, the J gene TRBJ2-7; 7 nucleotides match TRBD2. The germline V gene encodes CDR1 MDHEN and CDR2 SYDVKM. V was clipped by 2 bases and J by 6 bases; unmatched bases: 16. There are 17 residues in the CDR3.

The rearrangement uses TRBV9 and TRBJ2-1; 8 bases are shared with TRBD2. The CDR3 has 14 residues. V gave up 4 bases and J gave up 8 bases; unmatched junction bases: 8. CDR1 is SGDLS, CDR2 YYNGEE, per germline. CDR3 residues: CASSPGGGSYEQFF. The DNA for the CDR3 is TGTGCCAGCAGCCCCGGGGGGGGCTCCTATGAGCAGTTCTTC. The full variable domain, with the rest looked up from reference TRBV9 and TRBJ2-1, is DSGVTQTPKHLITATGQRVTLRCSPRSGDLSVYWYQQSLDQGLQFLIQYYNGEERAKGNILERFSAQQFPDLHSELNLSSLELGDSALYFCASSPGGGSYEQFFGPGTRLTVL.

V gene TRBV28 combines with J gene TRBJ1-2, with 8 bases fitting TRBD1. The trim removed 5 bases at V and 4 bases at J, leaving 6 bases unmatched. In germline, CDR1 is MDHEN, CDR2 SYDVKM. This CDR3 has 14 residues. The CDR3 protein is CASSPRGPFYGYTF. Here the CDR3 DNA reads TGTGCCAGCAGTCCCAGGGGGCCCTTCTATGGCTACACCTTC.

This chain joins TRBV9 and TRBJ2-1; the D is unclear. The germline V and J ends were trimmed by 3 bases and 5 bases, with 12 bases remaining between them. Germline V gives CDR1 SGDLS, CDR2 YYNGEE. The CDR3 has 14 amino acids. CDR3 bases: TGTGCCAGCAGCGGCCCTCTGTGGGACAATGAGCAGTTCTTC. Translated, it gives CASSGPLWDNEQFF.

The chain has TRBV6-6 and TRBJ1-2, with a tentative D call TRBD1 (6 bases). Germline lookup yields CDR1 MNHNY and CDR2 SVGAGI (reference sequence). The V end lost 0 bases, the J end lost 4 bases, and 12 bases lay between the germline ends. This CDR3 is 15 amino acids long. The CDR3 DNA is TGTGCCAGCAGTTACTCTGGGGGGGGCGGCTATGGCTACACCTTC. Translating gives CASSYSGGGGYGYTF.

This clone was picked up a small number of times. The CDR3 protein is CAWTGQSNQPQHF. DNA of the CDR3: TGTGCCTGGACCGGACAGAGCAATCAGCCCCAGCATTTT. The V and J genes are TRBV30 and TRBJ1-5; D may be TRBD1 (6 bases). The germline gives CDR1 GTSNPN, CDR2 SVGIG (reference sequence). The CDR3 has 13 amino acids. V lost 4 bases, J lost 1 base, and 8 bases lay in between.

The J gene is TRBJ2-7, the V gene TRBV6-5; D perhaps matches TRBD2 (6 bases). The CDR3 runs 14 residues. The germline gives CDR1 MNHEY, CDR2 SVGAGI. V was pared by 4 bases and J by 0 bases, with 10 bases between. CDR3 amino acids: CASSSPTSSYEQYF. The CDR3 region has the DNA TGTGCCAGCAGTTCCCCGACTAGCTCCTACGAGCAGTACTTC.

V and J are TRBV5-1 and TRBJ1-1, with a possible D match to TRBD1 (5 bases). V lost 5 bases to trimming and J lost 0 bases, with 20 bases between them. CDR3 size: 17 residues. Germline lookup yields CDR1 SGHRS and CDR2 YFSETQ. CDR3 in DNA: TGCGCCAGCAGTCCGGGCCGGGACCGATACATGAACACTGAAGCTTTCTTT. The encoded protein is CASSPGRDRYMNTEAFF.

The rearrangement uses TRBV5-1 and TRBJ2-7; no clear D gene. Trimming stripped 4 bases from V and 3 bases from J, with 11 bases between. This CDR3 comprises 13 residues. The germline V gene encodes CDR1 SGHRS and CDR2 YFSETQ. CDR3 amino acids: CASSRRGLYEQYF. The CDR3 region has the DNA TGCGCCAGCAGCCGAAGAGGCCTCTACGAGCAGTACTTC.

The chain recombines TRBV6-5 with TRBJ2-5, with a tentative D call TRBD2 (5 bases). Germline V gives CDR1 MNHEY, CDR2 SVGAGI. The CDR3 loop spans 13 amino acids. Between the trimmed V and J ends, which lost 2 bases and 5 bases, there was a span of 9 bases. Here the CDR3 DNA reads TGTGCCAGCAGTTACGGAGGAGGTGAGACCCAGTACTTC. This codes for CASSYGGGETQYF.

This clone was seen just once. CDR3: CASNGGGPPWNTEAFF. CDR3 DNA sequence: TGTGCCAGCAACGGGGGGGGGCCCCCCTGGAACACTGAAGCTTTCTTT. This rearrangement joins TRBV9 to TRBJ1-1, with D maybe TRBD1 (6 bases). From germline, CDR1 is SGDLS and CDR2 YYNGEE. The germline V and J ends were trimmed by 6 bases and 1 base, with 19 bases remaining between them. There are 16 residues in the CDR3.

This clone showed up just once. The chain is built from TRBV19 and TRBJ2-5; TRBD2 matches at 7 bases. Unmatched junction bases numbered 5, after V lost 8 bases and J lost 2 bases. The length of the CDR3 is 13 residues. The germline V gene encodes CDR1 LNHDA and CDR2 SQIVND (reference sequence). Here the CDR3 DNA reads TGTGCCAGTCAACGGGGGGATCAAGAGACCCAGTACTTC. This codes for CASQRGDQETQYF.

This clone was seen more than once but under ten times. CDR3 nucleotide sequence: TGTGCCAGCAGTTACTCCGGCCCCACAGATACGCAGTATTTT. It is translated as CASSYSGPTDTQYF. The chain joins TRBV6-6 to TRBJ2-3; unclear D gene. Trimming pared 0 bases from V and 2 bases from J, leaving 6 bases between. Germline V lookup: CDR1 MNHNY, CDR2 SVGAGI (reference sequence). The CDR3 consists of 14 residues.

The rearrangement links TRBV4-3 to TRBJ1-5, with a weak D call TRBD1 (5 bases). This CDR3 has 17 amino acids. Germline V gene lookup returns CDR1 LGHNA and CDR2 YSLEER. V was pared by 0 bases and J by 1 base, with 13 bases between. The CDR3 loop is CASSQDPWGDSNQPQHF. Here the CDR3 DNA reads TGCGCCAGCAGCCAAGATCCATGGGGGGACAGCAATCAGCCCCAGCATTTT.

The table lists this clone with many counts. CDR3 coding DNA: TGTGCCAGCAGCCCGGGACAGGGGAGGTATGGCTACACCTTC. This sequence encodes CASSPGQGRYGYTF. This chain uses TRBV5-6 with TRBJ1-2, with 10 bases lining up with TRBD1. The CDR3 length is 14 residues. Per germline, CDR1 SGHDT and CDR2 YYEEEE. V lost 4 bases to trimming and J lost 5 bases; unmatched junction nucleotides: 5.

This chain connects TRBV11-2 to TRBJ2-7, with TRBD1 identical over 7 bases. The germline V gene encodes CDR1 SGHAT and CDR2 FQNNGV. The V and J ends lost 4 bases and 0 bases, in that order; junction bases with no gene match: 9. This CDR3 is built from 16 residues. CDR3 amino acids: CASSSPPTGTSYEQYF. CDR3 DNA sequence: TGTGCCAGCAGCTCCCCCCCGACAGGGACCTCCTACGAGCAGTACTTC.

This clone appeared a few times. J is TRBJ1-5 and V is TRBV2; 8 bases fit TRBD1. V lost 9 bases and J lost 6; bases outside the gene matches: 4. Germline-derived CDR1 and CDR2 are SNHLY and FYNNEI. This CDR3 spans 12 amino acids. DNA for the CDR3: TGTGCCAGTCAGGGGGCGAGTCAGCCCCAGCATTTT. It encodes CASQGASQPQHF.

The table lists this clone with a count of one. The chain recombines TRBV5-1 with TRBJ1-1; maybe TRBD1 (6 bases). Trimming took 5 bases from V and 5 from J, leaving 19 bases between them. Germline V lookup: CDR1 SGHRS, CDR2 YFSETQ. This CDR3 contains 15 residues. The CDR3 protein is CASSWDWTAGTEAFF. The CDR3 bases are TGCGCCAGCAGTTGGGACTGGACAGCCGGAACTGAAGCTTTCTTT.

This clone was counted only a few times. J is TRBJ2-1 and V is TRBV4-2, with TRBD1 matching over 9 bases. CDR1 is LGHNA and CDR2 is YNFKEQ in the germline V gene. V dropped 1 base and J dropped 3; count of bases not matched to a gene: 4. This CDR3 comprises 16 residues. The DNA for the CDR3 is TGTGCCAGCAGCCAAGCCTCGACAGGGGGCTACAATGAGCAGTTCTTC. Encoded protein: CASSQASTGGYNEQFF.

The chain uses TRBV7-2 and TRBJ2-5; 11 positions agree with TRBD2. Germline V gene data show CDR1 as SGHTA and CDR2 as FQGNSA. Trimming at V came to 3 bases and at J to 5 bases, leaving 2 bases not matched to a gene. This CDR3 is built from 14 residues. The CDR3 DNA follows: TGTGCCAGCAGCTTTAGCGGGAGGGGGGAGACCCAGTACTTC. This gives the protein CASSFSGRGETQYF.

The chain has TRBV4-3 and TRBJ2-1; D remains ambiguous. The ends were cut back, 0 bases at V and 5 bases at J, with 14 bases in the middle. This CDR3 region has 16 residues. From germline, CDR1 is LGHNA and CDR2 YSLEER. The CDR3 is CASSQDVSGRNNEQFF. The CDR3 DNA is TGCGCCAGCAGCCAAGACGTTAGTGGTAGGAACAATGAGCAGTTCTTC.

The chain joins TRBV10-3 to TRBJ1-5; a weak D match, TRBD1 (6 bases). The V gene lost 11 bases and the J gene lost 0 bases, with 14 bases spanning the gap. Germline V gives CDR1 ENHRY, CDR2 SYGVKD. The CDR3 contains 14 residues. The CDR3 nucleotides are TGTGCCTCAAGGGGGTCCGATAGCAATCAGCCCCAGCATTTT. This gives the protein CASRGSDSNQPQHF.

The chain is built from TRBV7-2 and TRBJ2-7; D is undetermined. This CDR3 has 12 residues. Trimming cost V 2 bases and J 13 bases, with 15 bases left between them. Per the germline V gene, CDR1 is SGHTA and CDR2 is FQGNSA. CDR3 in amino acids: CASSLRPGPLYF. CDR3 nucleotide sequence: TGTGCCAGCAGCTTAAGGCCCGGGCCCCTCTACTTC.

The CDR3 DNA reads TGTGCCAGCGGGGTCGGTGATGGGAGCTCCTACGAGCAGTACTTC. It specifies CASGVGDGSSYEQYF. The genes are TRBV7-6 and TRBJ2-7; D possibly corresponds to TRBD2 (5 bases). Deletions cut 8 bases from V and 0 bases from J, with 17 bases between. Germline assignment: CDR1 SGHVS and CDR2 FNYEAQ. The CDR3 loop spans 15 amino acids.